These 21 T cell receptor beta chains originate from one sample sequenced in a study of human T cells and chemical hapten exposure (dated by TCRdb to the early 2020s). Sample time point, as interpreted from the label and publication: healthy volunteer bleed at 2 weeks. Total RNA was isolated from unfractionated whole blood collected in Tempus Blood RNA tubes. The library was prepared using RACE. Sequenced using a NextSeq 500. TCRdb reran the public reads through fastp at Q25 and MiXCR, keeping productive beta chains. A single entry per CDR3 protein holds the most common genes and DNA from its merged rows. The sample table holds 28,000 or so distinct CDR3 sequences, of which around 7% were seen once. The leading ten clones occupy 9.9% of the sample. The sample was whole blood. All receptors derive from a human donor in good health. Some clones in this sample may be carry-over from other donors' samples.

The chain combines TRBV3-1 with TRBJ2-3; no clear D. Trimming shortened V by 0 bases and J by 2 bases, and 12 bases separated the two germline ends. This CDR3 has 16 amino acids. Germline values: CDR1 LGHDT, CDR2 YNNKEL (reference sequence). CDR3 region: CASSQDGLPITDTQYF. CDR3 DNA sequence: TGTGCCAGCAGCCAAGATGGTCTACCCATCACAGATACGCAGTATTTT.

In its sample, this clonotype was seen many times. This chain connects TRBV6-6 to TRBJ2-1; 7 positions match TRBD1. The CDR3 consists of 13 residues. With V trimmed by 2 bases and J by 11 bases, 6 bases remained unmatched. Germline CDR1 reads MNHNY; CDR2 reads SVGAGI (reference sequence). DNA of the CDR3: TGTGCCAGCAGTTACGGATGGGGACAGCAGCAGTTCTTC. Encoded protein: CASSYGWGQQQFF.

This clonotype was observed at least ten times. The V and J genes are TRBV11-2 and TRBJ2-1; perhaps TRBD2 as D (7 bases). Trimming cost V 0 bases and J 7 bases, with 16 bases left between them. CDR1 SGHAT and CDR2 FQNNGV come from the germline V gene. The CDR3 contains 16 residues. The CDR3 reads CASSLDRGGLWNEQFF. The CDR3, as DNA: TGTGCCAGCAGCTTAGATAGGGGGGGCTTGTGGAATGAGCAGTTCTTC. The full variable domain, with the rest looked up from reference TRBV11-2 and TRBJ2-1, is EAGVAQSPRYKIIEKRQSVAFWCNPISGHATLYWYQQILGQGPKLLIQFQNNGVVDDSQLPKDRFSAERLKGVDSTLKIQPAKLEDSAVYLCASSLDRGGLWNEQFFGPGTRLTVL.

This chain uses TRBV18 with TRBJ1-4, with D hard to call. The CDR3 has 17 residues. Germline V gene sequence: CDR1 KGHSH, CDR2 LQKENI. V was shortened by 2 bases and J by 0 bases, with 13 bases between the two germline ends. The CDR3 is CASSPLSGDTTNEKLFF. Written as DNA, the CDR3 is TGTGCCAGCTCACCATTATCCGGCGACACAACTAATGAAAAACTGTTTTTT. The full variable domain, in which reference TRBV18 and TRBJ1-4 provide the parts outside the CDR3, is NAGVMQNPRHLVRRRGQEARLRCSPMKGHSHVYWYRQLPEEGLKFMVYLQKENIIDESGMPKERFSAEFPKEGPSILRIQQVVRGDSAAYFCASSPLSGDTTNEKLFFGSGTQLSVL.

This clonotype appeared many times. V usage is TRBV20-1 and J usage is TRBJ2-3; 9 nucleotides agree with TRBD1. V shed 5 bases, J shed 0 bases, and the junction held 3 bases outside the gene matches. Germline CDR1 reads DFQATT; CDR2 reads SNEGSKA (reference sequence). The CDR3 is made up of 14 amino acids. CDR3 DNA: TGCAGTGCTTGGGACAGGGCTAGCACAGATACGCAGTATTTT. This encodes CSAWDRASTDTQYF.

The genes are TRBV11-2 and TRBJ1-2, with D hard to call. Germline loops: CDR1 SGHAT, CDR2 FQNNGV. The CDR3 is 13 amino acids. Trimming took 0 bases from V and 8 from J, leaving 10 bases between them. The CDR3 DNA reads TGTGCCAGCAGCTTAGACAGAAAGGGCGGCTACACCTTC. It is translated as CASSLDRKGGYTF.

The J gene is TRBJ2-5, the V gene TRBV5-1; 8 nucleotides align to TRBD2. The junction had 10 bases not matched to a gene; V was cut back by 4 bases and J by 5 bases. CDR3 size: 15 residues. The germline gives CDR1 SGHRS, CDR2 YFSETQ. The CDR3 DNA follows: TGCGCCAGCAGCGCAGCGGGAGATCCCGGTGAGACCCAGTACTTC. Protein: CASSAAGDPGETQYF.

By sample share, this clonotype is medium-sized. The CDR3 is CASSGTSGSGANVLTF. CDR3 sequence (DNA): TGTGCCAGCAGTGGGACTAGCGGCTCTGGGGCCAACGTCCTGACTTTC. This chain links TRBV6-4 with TRBJ2-6; 10 bases are shared with TRBD2. The CDR3 contains 16 residues. Germline V lookup: CDR1 MRHNA, CDR2 SNTAGT. The V and J ends lost 4 bases and 0 bases, in that order; junction bases with no gene match: 0.

This clonotype has just a few counts. The chain recombines TRBV5-6 with TRBJ1-2, with D unresolved. Germline CDR1 SGHDT, CDR2 YYEEEE. The CDR3 extends over 11 amino acids. The V gene lost 0 bases and the J gene lost 8 bases, with 5 bases spanning the gap. Written as DNA, the CDR3 is TGTGCCAGCAGCTTGGAACGAGGCTACACCTTC. Its protein is CASSLERGYTF.

This sequence joins TRBV7-9 and TRBJ1-5; no firm D call. V lost 2 bases to trimming and J lost 6 bases, with 5 bases between them. Per the germline V gene, CDR1 is SEHNR and CDR2 is FQNEAQ (reference sequence). This CDR3 comprises 12 residues. The CDR3: CASSLHPQPQHF. The CDR3 DNA follows: TGTGCCAGCAGCTTACATCCTCAGCCCCAGCATTTT.

This clonotype was recorded at least ten times. The rearrangement joins TRBV20-1 to TRBJ1-5; D is unresolved. In germline, CDR1 is DFQATT, CDR2 SNEGSKA (reference sequence). The CDR3 spans 12 residues. V was trimmed by 3 bases and J by 5 bases, leaving 8 bases between them. As DNA, the CDR3 is TGCAGTGCTAGTGGAGGAGATCAGCCCCAGCATTTT. Translation gives CSASGGDQPQHF.

This clonotype was observed a few times. V usage is TRBV9 and J usage is TRBJ1-1, with D possibly matching TRBD1 (5 bases). Germline CDR1 and CDR2: SGDLS and YYNGEE. This CDR3 is built from 14 residues. Trimming pared 5 bases from V and 1 base from J, leaving 12 bases between. The CDR3 region is CASSQGDRNTEAFF. The DNA of the CDR3 is TGTGCCAGCAGTCAAGGGGATAGGAACACTGAAGCTTTCTTT.

About this clonotype itself: With a much larger clone just one base away, this may be a read error. The J gene is TRBJ1-2, the V gene TRBV19; TRBD1 aligns across 8 bases. This CDR3 has 15 amino acids. The germline gives CDR1 LNHDA, CDR2 SQIVND (reference sequence). Here the CDR3 DNA reads TGTGCCAGTACTACGGACTCCGGGACAGGCTATGGCTACAACTTC. Protein sequence: CASTTDSGTGYGYNF.

This clonotype was picked up many times. The V call is TRBV12-3 or TRBV12-4, the J call TRBJ1-1; D ambiguous. Trimming removed 3 bases from V and 1 base from J, with 6 bases in between. This CDR3 is 13 amino acids long. CDR3 sequence: CASSFTENTEAFF. The CDR3 nucleotides read TGTGCCAGCAGTTTTACAGAGAACACTGAAGCTTTCTTT.

This clonotype was observed many times. The chain combines TRBV27 with TRBJ1-2; D not certain. Trimming took 5 bases from V and 4 from J, leaving 14 bases between them. Germline-derived CDR1 and CDR2 are MNHEY and SMNVEV (reference sequence). This CDR3 comprises 14 residues. The CDR3 reads CASSLSPPGYGYTF. In DNA form, the CDR3 reads TGTGCCAGCAGTCTCAGCCCCCCTGGCTATGGCTACACCTTC.

This chain connects TRBV30 to TRBJ1-3; D remains unclear. The CDR3 sequence is 14 residues long. The V gene's germline CDR1 is GTSNPN and CDR2 SVGIG (reference sequence). The V end lost 3 bases, the J end lost 4 bases, and 13 bases lay between the germline ends. CDR3 region: CAWRGGLYGNTIYF. In DNA, the CDR3 is TGTGCCTGGAGGGGAGGGTTGTACGGAAACACCATATATTTT.

This clonotype was recorded many times. CDR3 loop: CASSSRDSGGNTEAFF. The CDR3 DNA is TGCGCCAGCAGCTCCCGGGACAGTGGGGGCAACACTGAAGCTTTCTTT. V gene TRBV5-1 combines with J gene TRBJ1-1, with 7 bases matching TRBD1. With 3 bases clipped from V and 2 bases from J, the junction kept 10 bases outside the gene matches. The CDR3 consists of 16 residues. In germline, CDR1 is SGHRS, CDR2 YFSETQ.

V is TRBV30 and J is TRBJ1-2; D gene uncertain. The CDR3 extends over 12 amino acids. The V and J ends lost 8 bases and 4 bases respectively, with 14 bases between them. Looked up from germline, CDR1 is GTSNPN and CDR2 is SVGIG (reference sequence). In DNA, the CDR3 is TGTGCCAGCCACGGCAGGTTCTATGGCTACACCTTC. Its protein is CASHGRFYGYTF.

This clonotype was detected many times. V is TRBV28 and J is TRBJ1-4; 7 nucleotides align to TRBD1. This CDR3 has 15 residues. Trimming cost V 8 bases and J 4 bases; bases outside gene matches: 10. Germline lookup yields CDR1 MDHEN and CDR2 SYDVKM. CDR3 region: CASGAPGQNNEKLFF. CDR3 bases: TGTGCCAGCGGAGCTCCGGGACAGAATAATGAAAAACTGTTTTTT. Using reference TRBV28 and TRBJ1-4 for the parts outside the CDR3, the full variable domain is DVKVTQSSRYLVKRTGEKVFLECVQDMDHENMFWYRQDPGLGLRLIYFSYDVKMKEKGDIPEGYSVSREKKERFSLILESASTNQTSMYLCASGAPGQNNEKLFFGSGTQLSVL.

Only a few counts were recorded for this clonotype. DNA for the CDR3: TGTGCCATCAGTGCCTTTACAGGGGTGTCACCAGATACGCAGTATTTT. This translates into CAISAFTGVSPDTQYF. The chain has TRBV10-3 and TRBJ2-3; TRBD1 agrees at 7 bases. Germline V gene data show CDR1 as ENHRY and CDR2 as SYGVKD. The CDR3 length is 16 residues. Unmatched junction bases numbered 11, after V lost 4 bases and J lost 4 bases.

This clonotype was seen ten or more times. The chain is built from TRBV29-1 and TRBJ2-6, with D perhaps TRBD2 (6 bases). The CDR3 is 14 amino acids. Germline CDR1 is SQVTM and CDR2 is ANQGSEA. V lost 4 bases and J 0 bases, leaving 7 bases between the germline ends. The chain's CDR3 is CSVVEGSGANVLTF. The CDR3 region has the DNA TGCAGCGTTGTGGAGGGCTCTGGGGCCAACGTCCTGACTTTC.